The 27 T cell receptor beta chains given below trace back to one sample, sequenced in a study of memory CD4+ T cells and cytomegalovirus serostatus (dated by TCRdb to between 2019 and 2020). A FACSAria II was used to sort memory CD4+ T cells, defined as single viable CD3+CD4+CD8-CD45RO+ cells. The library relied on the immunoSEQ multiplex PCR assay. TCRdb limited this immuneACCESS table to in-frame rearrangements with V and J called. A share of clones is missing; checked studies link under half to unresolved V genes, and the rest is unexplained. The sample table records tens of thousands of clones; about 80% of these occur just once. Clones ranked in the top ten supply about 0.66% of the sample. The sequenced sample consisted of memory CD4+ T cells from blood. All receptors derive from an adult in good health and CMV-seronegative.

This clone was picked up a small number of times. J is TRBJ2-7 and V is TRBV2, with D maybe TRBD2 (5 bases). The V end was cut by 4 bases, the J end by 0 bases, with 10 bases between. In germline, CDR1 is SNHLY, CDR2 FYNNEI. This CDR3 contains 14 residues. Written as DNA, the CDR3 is TGTGCCAGCAGTGGAGGGCGGAGCTCCTACGAGCAGTACTTC. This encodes CASSGGRSSYEQYF. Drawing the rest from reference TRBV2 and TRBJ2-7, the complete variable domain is EPEVTQTPSHQVTQMGQEVILRCVPISNHLYFYWYRQILGQKVEFLVSFYNNEISEKSEIFDDQFSVERPDGSNFTLKIRSTKLEDSAMYFCASSGGRSSYEQYFGPGTRLTVT.

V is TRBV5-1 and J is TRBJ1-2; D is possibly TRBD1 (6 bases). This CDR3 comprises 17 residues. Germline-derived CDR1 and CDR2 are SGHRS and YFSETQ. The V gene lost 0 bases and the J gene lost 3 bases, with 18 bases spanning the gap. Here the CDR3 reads CASSLVAGPGADYGYTF. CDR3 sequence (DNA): TGCGCCAGCAGCTTGGTGGCGGGTCCGGGGGCCGACTATGGCTACACCTTC. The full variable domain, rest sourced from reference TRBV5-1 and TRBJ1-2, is KAGVTQTPRYLIKTRGQQVTLSCSPISGHRSVSWYQQTPGQGLQFLFEYFSETQRNKGNFPGRFSGRQFSNSRSEMNVSTLELGDSALYLCASSLVAGPGADYGYTFGSGTRLTVV.

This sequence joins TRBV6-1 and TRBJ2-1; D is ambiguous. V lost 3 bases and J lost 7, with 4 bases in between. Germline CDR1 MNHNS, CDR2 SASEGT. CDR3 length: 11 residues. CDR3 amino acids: CASSEVNEQFF. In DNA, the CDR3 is TGTGCCAGCAGTGAGGTGAATGAGCAGTTCTTC.

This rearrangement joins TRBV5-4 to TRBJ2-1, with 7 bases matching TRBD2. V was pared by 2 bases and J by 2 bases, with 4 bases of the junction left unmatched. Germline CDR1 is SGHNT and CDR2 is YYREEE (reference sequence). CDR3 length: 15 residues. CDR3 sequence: CASSLSGVPYNEQFF. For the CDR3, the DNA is TGTGCCAGCAGCTTAAGCGGGGTCCCCTACAATGAGCAGTTCTTC.

In DNA form, the CDR3 reads TGTGCCAGCAGTTACCAAGGGGGCTTCAATTCACCCCTCCACTTT. As protein: CASSYQGGFNSPLHF. The chain employs TRBV28 and TRBJ1-6; 7 bases map to TRBD1. This CDR3 has 15 amino acids. With V trimmed by 4 bases and J by 7 bases, 7 bases remained unmatched. Germline CDR1 MDHEN, CDR2 SYDVKM.

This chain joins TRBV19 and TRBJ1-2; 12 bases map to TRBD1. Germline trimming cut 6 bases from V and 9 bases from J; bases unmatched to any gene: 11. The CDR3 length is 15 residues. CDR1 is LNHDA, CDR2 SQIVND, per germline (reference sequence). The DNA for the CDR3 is TGTGCCAGTAGGTCCCCGGGACAGGGGGCAGGTAGCTACACCTTC. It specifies CASRSPGQGAGSYTF.

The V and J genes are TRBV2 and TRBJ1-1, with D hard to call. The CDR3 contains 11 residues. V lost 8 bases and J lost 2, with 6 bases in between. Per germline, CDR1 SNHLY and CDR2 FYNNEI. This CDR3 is CASSLNTEAFF. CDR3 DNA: TGTGCCAGCTCCTTAAACACTGAAGCTTTCTTT.

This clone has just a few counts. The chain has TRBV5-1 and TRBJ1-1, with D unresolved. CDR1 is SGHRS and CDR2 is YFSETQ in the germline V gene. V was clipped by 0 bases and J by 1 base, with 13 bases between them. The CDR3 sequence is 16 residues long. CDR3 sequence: CASSLDVMGGNTEAFF. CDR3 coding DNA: TGCGCCAGCAGCTTGGATGTTATGGGAGGGAACACTGAAGCTTTCTTT.

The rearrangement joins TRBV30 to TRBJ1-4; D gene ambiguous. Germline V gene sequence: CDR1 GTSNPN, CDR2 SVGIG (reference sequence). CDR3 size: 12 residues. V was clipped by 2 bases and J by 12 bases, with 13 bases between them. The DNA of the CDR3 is TGTGCCTGGAGTCCCCTCTATGGGGAACTGTTTTTT. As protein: CAWSPLYGELFF. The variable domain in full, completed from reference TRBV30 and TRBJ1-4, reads SQTIHQWPATLVQPVGSPLSLECTVEGTSNPNLYWYRQAAGRGLQLLFYSVGIGQISSEVPQNLSASRPQDRQFILSSKKLLLSDSGFYLCAWSPLYGELFFGSGTQLSVL.

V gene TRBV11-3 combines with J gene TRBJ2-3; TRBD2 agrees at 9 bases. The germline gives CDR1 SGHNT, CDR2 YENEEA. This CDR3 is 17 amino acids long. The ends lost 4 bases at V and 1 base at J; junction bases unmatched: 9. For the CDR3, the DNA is TGTGCCAGCAGCTCTTATGAGATAGCGGGGGGCACAGATACGCAGTATTTT. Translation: CASSSYEIAGGTDTQYF. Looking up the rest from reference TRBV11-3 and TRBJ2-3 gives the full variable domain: EAGVVQSPRYKIIEKKQPVAFWCNPISGHNTLYWYLQNLGQGPELLIRYENEEAVDDSQLPKDRFSAERLKGVDSTLKIQPAELGDSAVYLCASSSYEIAGGTDTQYFGPGTRLTVL.

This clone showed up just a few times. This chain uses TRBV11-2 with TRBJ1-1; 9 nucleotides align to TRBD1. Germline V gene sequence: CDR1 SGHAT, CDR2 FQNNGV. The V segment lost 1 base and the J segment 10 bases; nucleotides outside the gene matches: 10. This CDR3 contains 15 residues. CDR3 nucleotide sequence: TGTGCCAGCAGCTTAGGCCCCGGACAGGGGTTATTAGCTTTCTTT. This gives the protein CASSLGPGQGLLAFF.

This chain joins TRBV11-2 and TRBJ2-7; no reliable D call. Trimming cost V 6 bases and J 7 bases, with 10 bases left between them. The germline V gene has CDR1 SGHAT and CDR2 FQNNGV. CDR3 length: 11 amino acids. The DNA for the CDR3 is TGTGCCAGCAGGTTCGACGGTGAGCAGTACTTC. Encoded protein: CASRFDGEQYF.

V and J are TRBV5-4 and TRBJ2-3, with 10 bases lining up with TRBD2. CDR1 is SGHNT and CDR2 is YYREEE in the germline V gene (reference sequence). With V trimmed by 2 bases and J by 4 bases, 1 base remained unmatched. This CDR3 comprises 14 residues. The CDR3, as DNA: TGTGCCAGCAGCTTAGCGGGGGGGCCAGATACGCAGTATTTT. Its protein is CASSLAGGPDTQYF.

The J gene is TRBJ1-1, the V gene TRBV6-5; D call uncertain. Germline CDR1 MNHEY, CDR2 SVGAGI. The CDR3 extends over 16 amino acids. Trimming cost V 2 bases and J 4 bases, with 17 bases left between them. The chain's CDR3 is CASSYRRAALGTEAFF. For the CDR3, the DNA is TGTGCCAGCAGTTACCGTAGGGCAGCCCTGGGCACTGAAGCTTTCTTT.

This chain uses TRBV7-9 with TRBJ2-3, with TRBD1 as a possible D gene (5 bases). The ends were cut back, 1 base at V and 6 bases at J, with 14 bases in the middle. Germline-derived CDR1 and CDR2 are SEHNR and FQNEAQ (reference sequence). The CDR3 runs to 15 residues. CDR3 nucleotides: TGTGCCAGCAGCTTAGTGGGCAGGGATTCGGATACGCAGTATTTT. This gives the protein CASSLVGRDSDTQYF.

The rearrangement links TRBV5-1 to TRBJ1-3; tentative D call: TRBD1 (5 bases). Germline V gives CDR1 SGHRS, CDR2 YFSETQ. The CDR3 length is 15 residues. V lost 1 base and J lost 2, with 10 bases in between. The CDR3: CASSLLGGPGNTIYF. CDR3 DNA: TGCGCCAGCAGCTTGCTTGGGGGTCCTGGAAACACCATATATTTT.

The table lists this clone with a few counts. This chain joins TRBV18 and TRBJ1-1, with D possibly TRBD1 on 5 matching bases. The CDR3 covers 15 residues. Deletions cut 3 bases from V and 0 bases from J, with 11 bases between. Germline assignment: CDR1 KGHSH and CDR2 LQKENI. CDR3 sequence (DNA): TGTGCCAGCTCACCCGCCAGGGAAATGAACACTGAAGCTTTCTTT. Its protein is CASSPAREMNTEAFF.

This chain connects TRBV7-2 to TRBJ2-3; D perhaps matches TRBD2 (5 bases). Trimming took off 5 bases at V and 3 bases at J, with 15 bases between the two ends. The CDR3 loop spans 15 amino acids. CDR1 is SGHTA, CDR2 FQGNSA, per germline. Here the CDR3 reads CASSLLRGGTDTQYF. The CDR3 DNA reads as TGTGCCAGCAGCCTACTTCGCGGAGGTACAGATACGCAGTATTTT.

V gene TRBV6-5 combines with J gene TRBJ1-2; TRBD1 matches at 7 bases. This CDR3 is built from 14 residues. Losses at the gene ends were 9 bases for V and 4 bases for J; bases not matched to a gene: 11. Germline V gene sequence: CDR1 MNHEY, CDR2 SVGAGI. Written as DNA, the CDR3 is TGTGCCAGTCGGGACAGAAGGGAAATCTATGGCTACACCTTC. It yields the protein CASRDRREIYGYTF.

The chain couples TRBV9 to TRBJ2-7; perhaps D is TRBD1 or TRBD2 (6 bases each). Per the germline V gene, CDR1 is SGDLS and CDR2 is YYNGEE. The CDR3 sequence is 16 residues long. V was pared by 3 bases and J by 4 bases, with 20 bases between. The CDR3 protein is CASSEGGGAPPYEQYF. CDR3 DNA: TGTGCCAGCAGCGAGGGGGGTGGGGCTCCCCCGTACGAGCAGTACTTC. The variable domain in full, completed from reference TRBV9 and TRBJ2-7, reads DSGVTQTPKHLITATGQRVTLRCSPRSGDLSVYWYQQSLDQGLQFLIQYYNGEERAKGNILERFSAQQFPDLHSELNLSSLELGDSALYFCASSEGGGAPPYEQYFGPGTRLTVT.

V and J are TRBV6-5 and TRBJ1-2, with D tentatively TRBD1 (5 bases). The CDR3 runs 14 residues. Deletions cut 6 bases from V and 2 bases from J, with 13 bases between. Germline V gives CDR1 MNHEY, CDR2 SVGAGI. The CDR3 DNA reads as TGTGCCAGCAGAATAGGGGAGGGGAACTATGGCTACACCTTC. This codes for CASRIGEGNYGYTF.

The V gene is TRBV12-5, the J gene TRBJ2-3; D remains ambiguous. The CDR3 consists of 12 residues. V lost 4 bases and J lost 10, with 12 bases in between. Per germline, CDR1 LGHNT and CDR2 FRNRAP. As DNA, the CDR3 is TGTGCTAGTGGTTCGCTTAGTGTTGCGCAGTATTTT. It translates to CASGSLSVAQYF.

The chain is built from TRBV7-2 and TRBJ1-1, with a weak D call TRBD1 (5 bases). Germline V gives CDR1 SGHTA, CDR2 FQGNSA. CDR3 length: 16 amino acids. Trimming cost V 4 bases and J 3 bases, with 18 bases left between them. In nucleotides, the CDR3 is TGTGCCAGCAGCTCTAGACAGATTGGGTTGGACACTGAAGCTTTCTTT. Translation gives CASSSRQIGLDTEAFF.

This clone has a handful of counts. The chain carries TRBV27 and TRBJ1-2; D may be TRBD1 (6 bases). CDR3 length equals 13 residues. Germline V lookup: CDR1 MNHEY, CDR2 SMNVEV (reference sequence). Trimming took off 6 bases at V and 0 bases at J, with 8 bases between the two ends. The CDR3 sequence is CASRQGTNYGYTF. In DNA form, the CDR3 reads TGTGCCAGCAGACAGGGTACTAACTATGGCTACACCTTC.

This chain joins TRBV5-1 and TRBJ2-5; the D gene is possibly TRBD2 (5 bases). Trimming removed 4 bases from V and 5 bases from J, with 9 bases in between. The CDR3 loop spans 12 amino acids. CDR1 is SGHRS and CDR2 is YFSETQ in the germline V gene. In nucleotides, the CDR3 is TGCGCCAGCAGCCCCGGGATGGAGACCCAGTACTTC. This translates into CASSPGMETQYF.

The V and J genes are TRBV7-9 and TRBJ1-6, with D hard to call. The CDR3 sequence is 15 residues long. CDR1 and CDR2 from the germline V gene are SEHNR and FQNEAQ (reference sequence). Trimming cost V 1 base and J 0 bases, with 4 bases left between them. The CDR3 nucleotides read TGTGCCAGCAGCTTAGGGGGCTCCTATAATTCACCCCTCCACTTT. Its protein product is CASSLGGSYNSPLHF.

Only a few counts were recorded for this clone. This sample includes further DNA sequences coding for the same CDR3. The CDR3, as DNA: TGTGCCAGCAGCTTAAGTGGTGGGGGTACTGAAGCTTTCTTT. Translation gives CASSLSGGGTEAFF. The chain employs TRBV7-2 and TRBJ1-1; a weak D match, TRBD1 (5 bases). Trimming shortened V by 2 bases and J by 5 bases, and 12 bases separated the two germline ends. CDR1 and CDR2 from the germline V gene are SGHTA and FQGNSA. The CDR3 has 14 amino acids.